This is a list of T cell receptor beta chains from one sample in a study of blood T cell repertoires in COVID-19. Produced via immunoSEQ multiplex PCR; TCRdb's table is partial and in-frame only. The table lists about 46,000 clones, 70% to 90% of them singletons. Sequencing was carried out using peripheral blood. Receptors were obtained from a human donor in a cohort sampled during active COVID-19. The donor label of this sample is uncertain. Both conserved end residues are part of each CDR3. D genes are given only for firm matches. Not all rows give a size; the values are once, few, many and, for expanded clones, a class.

>TRBV7-2|TRBJ2-2|NA|TRBD1
CASRELRTGNTGELFF
TGTGCCAGCAGGGAGCTCCGGACAGGGAACACCGGGGAGCTGTTTTTT
>TRBV19|TRBJ2-7|NA|TRBD1
CASRLDRWSYEQYF
TGTGCCAGTAGGCTGGACAGGTGGTCTTACGAGCAGTACTTC
>TRBV6-2/TRBV6-3|TRBJ1-2|NA|NA
CASSSLQGSVNYGYTF
TGTGCCAGCAGTTCCCTGCAGGGGAGCGTGAACTATGGCTACACCTTC
>TRBV19|TRBJ2-7|NA|NA
CASSGVGRSYEQYF
TGTGCCAGTAGTGGAGTAGGTCGGTCCTACGAGCAGTACTTC
>TRBV6-6|TRBJ2-7|NA|NA
CASSPDRYSYEQYF
TGTGCCAGCAGCCCGGACAGATATTCCTACGAGCAGTACTTC
>TRBV18|TRBJ2-7|NA|NA
CASSPQGSGYEQYF
TGTGCCAGCTCACCACAGGGGTCTGGGTACGAGCAGTACTTC
>TRBV7-2|TRBJ2-7|NA|TRBD1
CASSTRGQVPYEQYF
TGTGCCAGCAGTACCAGGGGACAGGTGCCCTACGAGCAGTACTTC
>TRBV6-1|TRBJ2-5|NA|TRBD2
CASSELAGTVRETQYF
TGTGCCAGCAGTGAACTAGCGGGGACCGTACGAGAGACCCAGTACTTC
>TRBV24-1|TRBJ2-3|NA|TRBD1
CATSGQGLADTQYF
TGTGCCACCAGTGGACAGGGTTTGGCAGATACGCAGTATTTT
>TRBV4-1|TRBJ2-7|NA|TRBD2
CASSIAGGPWYEQYF
TGCGCCAGCAGCATAGCGGGGGGGCCGTGGTACGAGCAGTACTTC
>TRBV24-1|TRBJ2-3|NA|NA
CATSDLGQRTDTQYF
TGTGCCACCAGTGATTTGGGGCAGCGCACAGATACGCAGTATTTT
>TRBV9|TRBJ1-2|NA|TRBD1
CASSPDREYGYTF
TGTGCCAGCAGCCCGGACAGGGAATATGGCTACACCTTC
>TRBV4-2|TRBJ2-1|NA|TRBD2
CASSQEHSGGGVDEQFF
TGTGCCAGCAGCCAAGAGCACTCTGGCGGGGGAGTTGATGAGCAGTTCTTC
>TRBV7-6|TRBJ2-7|few|TRBD1
CASSLGRQGGGEQYF
TGTGCCAGCAGCTTAGGCCGACAGGGCGGAGGCGAGCAGTACTTC
>TRBV28|TRBJ1-2|NA|NA
CASSSRTLPRGNYGYTF
TGTGCCAGCAGTTCTAGAACGCTTCCTCGAGGGAACTATGGCTACACCTTC
>TRBV7-9|TRBJ2-7|once|TRBD2
CASSPGTSGVDEQYF
TGTGCCAGCAGCCCCGGGACTAGCGGGGTTGACGAGCAGTACTTC
>TRBV9|TRBJ2-5|NA|TRBD2
CASSLLGRGGQETQYF
TGTGCCAGCTCCCTCTTAGGGCGGGGGGGCCAAGAGACCCAGTACTTC
>TRBV18|TRBJ1-1|once|NA
CATLAHYNTEAFF
TGTGCCACCCTAGCCCATTATAACACTGAAGCTTTCTTT
>TRBV3-1/TRBV3-2|TRBJ1-1|NA|NA
CASSLPGQMNTEAFF
TGTGCCAGCAGCCTTCCTGGGCAGATGAACACTGAAGCTTTCTTT
>TRBV30|TRBJ2-2|few|TRBD2
CAWERGVGGELFF
TGTGCCTGGGAGCGGGGGGTTGGTGGGGAGCTGTTTTTT
>TRBV5-5|TRBJ1-4|NA|NA
CASSFVGGDEKLFF
TGTGCCAGCAGCTTCGTGGGAGGAGATGAAAAACTGTTTTTT
>TRBV19|TRBJ2-1|NA|NA
CASTPGYLGGAYNEQFF
TGTGCCAGTACCCCCGGGTATCTGGGGGGGGCTTACAATGAGCAGTTCTTC
>TRBV3-1/TRBV3-2|TRBJ2-5|NA|NA
CASSQDRLQAQYF
TGTGCCAGCAGCCAAGATCGATTGCAGGCCCAGTACTTC
>TRBV6-6|TRBJ2-7|NA|NA
CATLQNHEQYF
TGTGCCACCCTACAGAACCACGAGCAGTACTTC
>TRBV25-1|TRBJ1-2|NA|NA
CASSEVDSAFYGYTF
TGTGCCAGCAGTGAGGTTGACAGCGCCTTTTATGGCTACACCTTC
>TRBV6-5|TRBJ2-7|NA|TRBD1
CASSYRDRGAYEQYF
TGTGCCAGCAGTTACCGGGACAGGGGCGCCTACGAGCAGTACTTC
>TRBV6-2/TRBV6-3|TRBJ1-1|NA|NA
CASSYSWRGTGQAFF
TGTGCCAGCAGTTACTCGTGGCGCGGGACCGGTCAGGCTTTCTTT
>TRBV28|TRBJ1-2|NA|NA
CASSFRGYGYTF
TGTGCCAGCAGTTTTCGGGGGTATGGCTACACCTTC
>TRBV10-3|TRBJ2-3|NA|TRBD1
CAILQGATDTQYF
TGTGCCATCTTACAGGGGGCCACAGATACGCAGTATTTT
>TRBV7-2|TRBJ2-2|NA|TRBD1
CASSGTGGLTGELFF
TGTGCCAGCAGCGGGACAGGGGGCTTGACAGGGGAGCTGTTTTTT
>TRBV4-3|TRBJ1-2|NA|NA
CASSQLPGANYGYTF
TGCGCCAGCAGCCAACTACCTGGAGCTAACTATGGCTACACCTTC
>TRBV10-1|TRBJ1-1|NA|TRBD1
CASSEGDRARKGNTEAFF
TGCGCCAGCAGTGAGGGGGACAGGGCGAGGAAAGGGAACACTGAAGCTTTCTTT
>TRBV7-3|TRBJ2-6|NA|NA
CASSPTIGANVLTF
TGTGCCAGCAGCCCCACTATTGGGGCCAACGTCCTGACTTTC
>TRBV2|TRBJ2-5|NA|NA
CASLRRTTDRQETQYF
TGTGCCAGCTTACGACGGACCACGGACAGACAAGAGACCCAGTACTTC
>TRBV3-1/TRBV3-2|TRBJ1-1|NA|NA
CASTPTAGRTEAFF
TGTGCCAGCACCCCTACCGCCGGGAGGACTGAAGCTTTCTTT
>TRBV25-1|TRBJ2-2|NA|TRBD1
CASSSRDRGWGELFF
TGTGCCAGCAGTAGCCGGGACAGGGGATGGGGGGAGCTGTTTTTT
>TRBV4-2|TRBJ2-7|NA|TRBD2
CASSPSGRVYEQYF
TGTGCCAGCAGCCCTAGCGGTCGCGTCTACGAGCAGTACTTC
>TRBV11-3|TRBJ2-1|NA|NA
CASSLAVGAYNEQFF
TGTGCCAGCAGCTTAGCGGTGGGGGCGTACAATGAGCAGTTCTTC
>TRBV5-1|TRBJ1-6|few|TRBD1
CASSEQQGYNSPLHF
TGCGCCAGCAGCGAGCAACAGGGGTATAATTCACCCCTCCACTTT
>TRBV2|TRBJ2-7|NA|TRBD2
CASRVTSGAYEQYF
TGTGCCAGCAGGGTTACTAGCGGGGCCTACGAGCAGTACTTC
>TRBV9|TRBJ2-5|NA|TRBD2
CASSVGASGVEETQYF
TGTGCCAGCAGCGTAGGGGCTAGCGGGGTAGAAGAGACCCAGTACTTC
>TRBV7-8|TRBJ2-1|NA|TRBD2
CASSFVAGGRDEQFF
TGTGCCAGCAGCTTCGTAGCGGGGGGGCGGGATGAGCAGTTCTTC
>TRBV11-2|TRBJ2-1|once|TRBD1
CASSSNLDRRYNEQFF
TGTGCCAGCAGCTCGAACCTGGACAGGCGTTACAATGAGCAGTTCTTC
>TRBV2|TRBJ2-3|NA|TRBD2
CASRATSGIHTDTQYF
TGTGCCAGCAGGGCGACTAGCGGGATACACACAGATACGCAGTATTTT
>TRBV15|TRBJ1-2|NA|TRBD1
CATSIQGDYGYTF
TGTGCCACCAGCATTCAGGGGGACTATGGCTACACCTTC
>TRBV7-2|TRBJ1-1|NA|TRBD1
CASRRRQGGTEAFF
TGTGCCAGCAGAAGACGACAGGGTGGGACTGAAGCTTTCTTT
>TRBV5-1|TRBJ2-7|NA|NA
CASSGGPHTRDNPSYEQYF
TGCGCCAGCAGCGGCGGACCCCACACTAGAGATAATCCTTCCTACGAGCAGTACTTC
>TRBV18|TRBJ2-7|NA|TRBD2
CASSTTSGRIEQYF
TGTGCCAGCTCGACGACTAGCGGGAGGATCGAGCAGTACTTC
>TRBV28|TRBJ2-5|NA|NA
CASSSIGGRADF
TGTGCCAGCAGTTCAATTGGGGGCAGGGCGGACTTC
>TRBV4-2|TRBJ2-7|NA|NA
CASSSGLNAPPVEQYF
TGTGCCAGCAGCTCAGGGCTCAATGCACCCCCTGTCGAGCAGTACTTC
>TRBV7-9|TRBJ2-3|NA|NA
CASRGSRVGAPDTQYF
TGTGCCAGTCGGGGATCCCGAGTGGGGGCCCCAGATACGCAGTATTTT
>TRBV5-3|TRBJ1-1|NA|NA
CARSWVGVSMNTEAFF
TGTGCCAGAAGCTGGGTAGGAGTCTCTATGAACACTGAAGCTTTCTTT
>TRBV18|TRBJ1-1|once|NA
CASSPREQGTEAFF
TGTGCCAGCTCACCGAGGGAACAGGGCACTGAAGCTTTCTTT
>TRBV3-1/TRBV3-2|TRBJ2-1|NA|TRBD2
CASSQTGLAHEQFF
TGTGCCAGCAGCCAAACCGGACTAGCACATGAGCAGTTCTTC
>TRBV24-1|TRBJ2-1|NA|NA
CATSVSSSYNEQFF
TGTGCCACCAGTGTGAGCTCGTCCTACAATGAGCAGTTCTTC